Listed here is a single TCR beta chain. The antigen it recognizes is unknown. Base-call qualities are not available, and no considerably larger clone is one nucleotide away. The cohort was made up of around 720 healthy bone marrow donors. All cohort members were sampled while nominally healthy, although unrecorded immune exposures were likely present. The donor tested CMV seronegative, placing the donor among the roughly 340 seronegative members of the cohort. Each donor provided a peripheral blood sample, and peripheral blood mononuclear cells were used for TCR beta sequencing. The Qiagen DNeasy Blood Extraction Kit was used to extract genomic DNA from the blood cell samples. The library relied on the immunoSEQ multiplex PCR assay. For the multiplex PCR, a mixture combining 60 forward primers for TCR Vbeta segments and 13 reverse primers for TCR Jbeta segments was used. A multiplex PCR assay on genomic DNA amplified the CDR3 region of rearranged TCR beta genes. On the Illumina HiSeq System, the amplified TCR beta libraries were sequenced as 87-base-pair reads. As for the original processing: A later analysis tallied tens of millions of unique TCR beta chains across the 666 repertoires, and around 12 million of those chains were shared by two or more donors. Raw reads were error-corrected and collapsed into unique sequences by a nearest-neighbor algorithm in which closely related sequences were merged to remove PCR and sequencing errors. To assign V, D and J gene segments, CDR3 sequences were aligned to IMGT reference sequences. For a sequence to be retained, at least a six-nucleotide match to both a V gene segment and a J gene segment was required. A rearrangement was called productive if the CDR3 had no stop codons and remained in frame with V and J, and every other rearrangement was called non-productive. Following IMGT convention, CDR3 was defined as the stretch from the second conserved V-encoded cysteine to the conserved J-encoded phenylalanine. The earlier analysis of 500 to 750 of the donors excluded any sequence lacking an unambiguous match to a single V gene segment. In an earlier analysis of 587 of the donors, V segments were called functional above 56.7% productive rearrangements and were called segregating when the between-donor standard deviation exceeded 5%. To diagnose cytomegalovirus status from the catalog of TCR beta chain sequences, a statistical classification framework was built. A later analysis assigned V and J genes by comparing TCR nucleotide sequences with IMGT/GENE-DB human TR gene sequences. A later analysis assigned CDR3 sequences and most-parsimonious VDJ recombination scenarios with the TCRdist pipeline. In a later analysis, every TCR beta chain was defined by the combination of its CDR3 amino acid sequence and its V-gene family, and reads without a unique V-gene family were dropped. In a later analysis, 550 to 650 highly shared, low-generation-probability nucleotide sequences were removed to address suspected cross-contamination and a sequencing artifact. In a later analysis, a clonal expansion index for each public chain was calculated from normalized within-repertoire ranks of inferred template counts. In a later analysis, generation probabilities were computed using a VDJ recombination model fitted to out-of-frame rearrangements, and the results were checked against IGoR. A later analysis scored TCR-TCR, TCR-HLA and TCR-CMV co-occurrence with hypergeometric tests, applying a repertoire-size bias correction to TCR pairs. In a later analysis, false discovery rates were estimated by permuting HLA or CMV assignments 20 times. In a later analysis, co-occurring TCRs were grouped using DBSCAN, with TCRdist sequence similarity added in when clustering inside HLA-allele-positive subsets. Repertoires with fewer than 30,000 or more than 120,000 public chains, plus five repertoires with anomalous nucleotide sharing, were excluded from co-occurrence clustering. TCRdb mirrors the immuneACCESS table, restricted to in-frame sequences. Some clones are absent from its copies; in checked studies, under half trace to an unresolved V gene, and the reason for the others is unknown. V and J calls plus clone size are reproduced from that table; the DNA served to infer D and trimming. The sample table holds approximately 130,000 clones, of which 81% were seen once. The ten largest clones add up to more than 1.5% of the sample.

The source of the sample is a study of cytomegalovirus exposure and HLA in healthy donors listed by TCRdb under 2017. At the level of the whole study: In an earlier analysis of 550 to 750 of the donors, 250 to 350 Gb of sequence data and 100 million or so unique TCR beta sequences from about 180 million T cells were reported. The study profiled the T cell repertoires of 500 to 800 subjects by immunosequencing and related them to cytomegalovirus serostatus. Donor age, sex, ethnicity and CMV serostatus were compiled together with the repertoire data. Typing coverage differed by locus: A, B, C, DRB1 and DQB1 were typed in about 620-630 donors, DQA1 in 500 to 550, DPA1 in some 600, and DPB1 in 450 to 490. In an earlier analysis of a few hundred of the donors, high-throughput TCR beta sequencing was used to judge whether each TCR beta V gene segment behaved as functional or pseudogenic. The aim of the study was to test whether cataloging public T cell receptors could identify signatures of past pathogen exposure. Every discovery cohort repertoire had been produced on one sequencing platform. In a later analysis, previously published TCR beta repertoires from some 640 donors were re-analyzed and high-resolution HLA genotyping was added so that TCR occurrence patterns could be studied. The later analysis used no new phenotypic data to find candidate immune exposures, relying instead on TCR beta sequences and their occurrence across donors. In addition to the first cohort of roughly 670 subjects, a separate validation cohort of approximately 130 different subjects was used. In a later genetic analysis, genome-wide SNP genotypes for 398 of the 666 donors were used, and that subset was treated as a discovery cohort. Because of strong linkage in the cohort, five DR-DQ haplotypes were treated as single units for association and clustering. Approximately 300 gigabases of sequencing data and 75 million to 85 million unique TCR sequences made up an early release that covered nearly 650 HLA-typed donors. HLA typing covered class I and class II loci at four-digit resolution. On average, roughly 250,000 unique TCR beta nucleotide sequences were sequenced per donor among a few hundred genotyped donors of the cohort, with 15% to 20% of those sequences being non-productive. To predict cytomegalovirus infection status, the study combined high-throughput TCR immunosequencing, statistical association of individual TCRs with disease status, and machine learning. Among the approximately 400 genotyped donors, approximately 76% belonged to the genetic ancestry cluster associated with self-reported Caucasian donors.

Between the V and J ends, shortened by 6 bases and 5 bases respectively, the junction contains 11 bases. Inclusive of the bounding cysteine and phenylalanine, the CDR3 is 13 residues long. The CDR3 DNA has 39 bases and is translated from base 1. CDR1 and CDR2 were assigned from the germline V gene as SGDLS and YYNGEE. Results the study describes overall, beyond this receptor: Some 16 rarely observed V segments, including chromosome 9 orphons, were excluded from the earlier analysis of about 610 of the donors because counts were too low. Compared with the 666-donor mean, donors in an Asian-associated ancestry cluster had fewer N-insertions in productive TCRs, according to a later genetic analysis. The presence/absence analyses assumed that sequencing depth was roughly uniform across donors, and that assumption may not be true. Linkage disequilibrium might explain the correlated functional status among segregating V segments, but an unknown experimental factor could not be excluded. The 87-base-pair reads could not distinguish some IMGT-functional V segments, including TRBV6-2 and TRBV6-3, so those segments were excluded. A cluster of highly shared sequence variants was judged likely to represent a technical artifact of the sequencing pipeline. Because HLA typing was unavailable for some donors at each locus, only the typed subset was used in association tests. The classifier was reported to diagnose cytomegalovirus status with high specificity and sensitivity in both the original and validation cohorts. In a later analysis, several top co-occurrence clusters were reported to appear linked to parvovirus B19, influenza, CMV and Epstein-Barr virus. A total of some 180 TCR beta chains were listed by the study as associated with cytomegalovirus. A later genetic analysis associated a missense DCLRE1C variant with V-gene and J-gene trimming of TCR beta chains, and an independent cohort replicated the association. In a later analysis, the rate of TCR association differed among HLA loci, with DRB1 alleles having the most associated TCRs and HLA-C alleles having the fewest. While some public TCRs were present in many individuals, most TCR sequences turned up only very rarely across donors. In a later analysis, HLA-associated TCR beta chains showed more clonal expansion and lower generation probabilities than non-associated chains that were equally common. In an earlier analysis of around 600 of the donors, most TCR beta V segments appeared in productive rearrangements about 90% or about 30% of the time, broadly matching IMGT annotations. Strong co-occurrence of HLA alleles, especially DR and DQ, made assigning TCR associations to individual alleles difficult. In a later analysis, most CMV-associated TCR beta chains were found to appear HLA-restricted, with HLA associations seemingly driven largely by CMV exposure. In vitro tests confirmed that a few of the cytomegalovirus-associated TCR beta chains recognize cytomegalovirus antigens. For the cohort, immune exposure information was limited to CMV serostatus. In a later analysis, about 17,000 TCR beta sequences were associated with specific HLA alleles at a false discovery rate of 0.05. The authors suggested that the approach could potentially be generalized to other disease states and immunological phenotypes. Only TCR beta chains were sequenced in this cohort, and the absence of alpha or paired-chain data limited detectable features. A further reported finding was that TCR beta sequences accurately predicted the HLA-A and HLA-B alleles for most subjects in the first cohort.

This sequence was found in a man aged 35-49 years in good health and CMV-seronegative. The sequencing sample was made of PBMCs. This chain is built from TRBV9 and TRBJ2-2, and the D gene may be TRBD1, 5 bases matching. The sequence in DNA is TGTGCCAGCAACCCGCAGGGTACCGGGGAGCTGTTTTTT. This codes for CASNPQGTGELFF.